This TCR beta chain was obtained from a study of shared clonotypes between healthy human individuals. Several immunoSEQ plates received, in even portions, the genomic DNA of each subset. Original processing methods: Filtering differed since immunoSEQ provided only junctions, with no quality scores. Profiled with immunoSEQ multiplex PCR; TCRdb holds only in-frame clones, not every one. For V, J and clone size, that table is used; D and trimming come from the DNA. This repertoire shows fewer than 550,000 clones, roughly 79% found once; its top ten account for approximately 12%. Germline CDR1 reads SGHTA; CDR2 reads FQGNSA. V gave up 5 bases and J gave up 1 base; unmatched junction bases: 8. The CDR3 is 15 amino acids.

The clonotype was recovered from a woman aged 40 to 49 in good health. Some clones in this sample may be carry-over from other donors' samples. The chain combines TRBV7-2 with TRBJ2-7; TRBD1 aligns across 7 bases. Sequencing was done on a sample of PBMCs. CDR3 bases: TGTGCCAGCAGCCACAGGGGATATCAGTCCTACGAGCAGTACTTC. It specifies CASSHRGYQSYEQYF.